Following are 14 T cell receptor beta chains from one sample sequenced in a study of memory CD4+ T cells and cytomegalovirus serostatus. Single viable CD3+CD4+CD8-CD45RO+ cells were sorted as the memory CD4+ T cells. Assay: immunoSEQ multiplex PCR; the TCRdb copy retains only in-frame clones and omits some. The data show about 52,000 clones, 65% to 80% seen once. The sequencing sample was made of memory CD4+ T cells from blood. These receptors were collected from an adult in good health and CMV-seropositive.

The gene calls are TRBV18 and TRBJ1-1; tentative D call: TRBD1 (5 bases). CDR3 length: 13 amino acids. CDR1 is KGHSH, CDR2 LQKENI, per germline. V was cut by 5 bases and J by 6 bases, with 13 bases left in between. CDR3 amino acids: CASSSYGAPEAFF. CDR3 sequence (DNA): TGTGCCAGCTCAAGCTACGGGGCGCCTGAAGCTTTCTTT.

V and J are TRBV6-5 and TRBJ2-7, with TRBD1 identical over 11 bases. From germline, CDR1 is MNHEY and CDR2 SVGAGI. The CDR3 contains 16 residues. Trimming at V came to 2 bases and at J to 5 bases, leaving 8 bases not matched to a gene. The CDR3 sequence: CASSYARTGGKHEQYF. The CDR3, as DNA: TGTGCCAGCAGTTACGCCAGGACAGGGGGCAAACACGAGCAGTACTTC.

This rearrangement joins TRBV4-2 to TRBJ1-4; TRBD1 aligns across 8 bases. CDR1 is LGHNA and CDR2 is YNFKEQ in the germline V gene. The CDR3 has 17 residues. Germline trimming cut 1 base from V and 5 bases from J; bases unmatched to any gene: 9. This chain's CDR3 is CASSQGSGGPDNEKLFF. In DNA form, the CDR3 reads TGTGCCAGCAGCCAAGGGTCAGGGGGCCCTGACAATGAAAAACTGTTTTTT.

The chain uses TRBV7-2 and TRBJ2-3; the D gene is possibly TRBD2 (6 bases). Trimming pared 1 base from V and 5 bases from J, leaving 13 bases between. This CDR3 contains 15 residues. Germline-derived CDR1 and CDR2 are SGHTA and FQGNSA. CDR3 nucleotides: TGTGCCAGCAGCTTAGATGGGGGTAGCGGAGATACGCAGTATTTT. This translates into CASSLDGGSGDTQYF.

This clone was seen a few times. The genes are TRBV5-1 and TRBJ1-1; D unresolved. V gave up 1 base and J gave up 11 bases, with 18 bases separating them. This CDR3 contains 14 residues. Germline V lookup: CDR1 SGHRS, CDR2 YFSETQ. CDR3 protein: CASSLFSTERGAFF. The CDR3 DNA reads as TGCGCCAGCAGCTTGTTCTCCACGGAGCGAGGGGCTTTCTTT.

CDR3 sequence: CASSLGDGYEQYF. The CDR3 coding sequence is TGTGCCAGCAGCTTAGGGGACGGCTACGAGCAGTACTTC. The rearrangement joins TRBV7-9 to TRBJ2-7, with D tentatively TRBD1 or TRBD2 (5 bases each). Germline-derived CDR1 and CDR2 are SEHNR and FQNEAQ (reference sequence). This CDR3 region has 13 residues. Trimming removed 1 base at V and 3 bases at J, with 7 bases between. The full variable domain, with the rest looked up from reference TRBV7-9 and TRBJ2-7, is DTGVSQNPRHKITKRGQNVTFRCDPISEHNRLYWYRQTLGQGPEFLTYFQNEAQLEKSRLLSDRFSAERPKGSFSTLEIQRTEQGDSAMYLCASSLGDGYEQYFGPGTRLTVT.

This chain uses TRBV6-6 with TRBJ2-1; no firm D call. This CDR3 has 14 residues. Germline V CDR1 and CDR2: MNHNY, SVGAGI (reference sequence). V was cut by 0 bases and J by 6 bases, with 9 bases left in between. The chain's CDR3 is CASSYSEFGNEQFF. In nucleotides, the CDR3 is TGTGCCAGCAGTTACTCCGAGTTTGGCAATGAGCAGTTCTTC.

The count of this clone is one. The chain joins TRBV28 to TRBJ1-1, with no clear D. The V end lost 2 bases, the J end lost 2 bases, and 15 bases lay between the germline ends. The CDR3 loop spans 16 amino acids. Germline V lookup: CDR1 MDHEN, CDR2 SYDVKM. For the CDR3, the DNA is TGTGCCAGCAGTTTACGCCAGCTAGGGAGCAACACTGAAGCTTTCTTT. It codes for CASSLRQLGSNTEAFF.

A word on this clone: The junction differs from germline at one of its ends, possibly a read error. CDR3 nucleotides: TGCGCCAGCAGCCCGACCGACAGGGGATCTTATGTCTACACCTTC. Protein: CASSPTDRGSYVYTF. This rearrangement joins TRBV5-1 to TRBJ1-2, with 8 nucleotides matching TRBD1. Germline CDR1 is SGHRS and CDR2 is YFSETQ. The CDR3 is made up of 15 amino acids.

The V and J genes are TRBV29-1 and TRBJ2-2; D not resolved. V dropped 2 bases and J dropped 7 bases, with 14 bases sitting between them. Germline values: CDR1 SQVTM, CDR2 ANQGSEA. The CDR3 has 14 residues. As DNA, the CDR3 is TGCAGCGTTGAATCCAGGAAGAAGAGCGGGGAGCTGTTTTTT. The encoded protein is CSVESRKKSGELFF.

In the case of this clone: Relative to the germline gene, one junction end is altered; a read error may explain this. The rearrangement joins TRBV30 to TRBJ2-7; TRBD2 is a possible D gene (5 bases). There are 11 residues in the CDR3. The germline V gene encodes CDR1 GTSNPN and CDR2 SVGIG (reference sequence). CDR3 bases: TGTGCCTGGAGTGTGGCGGGCGCCCAACACTTC. This sequence encodes CAWSVAGAQHF.

The J gene is TRBJ1-1, the V gene TRBV21-1. TRBV21-1 is an annotated pseudogene. The CDR3 has 18 residues. The CDR3 loop reads CASGHEPTPFRANTEAFF. The DNA for the CDR3 is TGTGCCAGCGGGCACGAGCCGACGCCGTTTCGGGCGAACACTGAAGCTTTCTTT.

The V and J genes are TRBV4-2 and TRBJ1-2; TRBD1 agrees at 8 bases. The CDR3 is made up of 17 amino acids. The V and J ends lost 0 bases and 8 bases, in that order; junction bases with no gene match: 14. CDR1 is LGHNA, CDR2 YNFKEQ, per germline. The CDR3 DNA follows: TGTGCCAGCAGCCAAGAAGGGGGCAGGGGGCGTCTTTGGGGCTACACCTTC. This gives the protein CASSQEGGRGRLWGYTF.

The V call is TRBV28, the J call TRBJ2-7; 9 bases match TRBD2. This CDR3 comprises 15 residues. J gave up 4 bases and V 6 bases, and 10 bases lay outside the gene matches. Germline CDR1 MDHEN, CDR2 SYDVKM. The CDR3 is CASRLTPGLAYEQYF. Written as DNA, the CDR3 is TGTGCCAGCAGACTAACACCGGGACTAGCATACGAGCAGTACTTC.